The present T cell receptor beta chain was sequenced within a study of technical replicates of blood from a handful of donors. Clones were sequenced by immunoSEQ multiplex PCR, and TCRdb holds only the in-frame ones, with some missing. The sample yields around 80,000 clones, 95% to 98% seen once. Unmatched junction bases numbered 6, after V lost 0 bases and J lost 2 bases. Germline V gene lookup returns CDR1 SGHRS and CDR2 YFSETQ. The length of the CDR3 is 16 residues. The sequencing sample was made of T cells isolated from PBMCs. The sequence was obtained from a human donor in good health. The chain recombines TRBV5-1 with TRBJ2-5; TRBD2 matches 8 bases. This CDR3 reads CASSLVFGGEQETQYF. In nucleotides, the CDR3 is TGCGCCAGCAGCTTGGTTTTCGGGGGGGAACAAGAGACCCAGTACTTC.